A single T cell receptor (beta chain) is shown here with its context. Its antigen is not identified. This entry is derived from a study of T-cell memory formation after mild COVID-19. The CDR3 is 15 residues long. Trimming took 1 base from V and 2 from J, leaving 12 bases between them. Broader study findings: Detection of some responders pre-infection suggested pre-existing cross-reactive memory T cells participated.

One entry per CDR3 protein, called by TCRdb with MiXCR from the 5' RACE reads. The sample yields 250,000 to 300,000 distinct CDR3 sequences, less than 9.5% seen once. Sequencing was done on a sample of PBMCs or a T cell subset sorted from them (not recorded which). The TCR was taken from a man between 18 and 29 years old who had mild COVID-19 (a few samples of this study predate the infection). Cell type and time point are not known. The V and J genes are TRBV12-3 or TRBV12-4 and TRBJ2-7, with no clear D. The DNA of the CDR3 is TGTGCCAGCAGTTTAGGGGCTGCAACCACCTACGAGCAGTACGTC. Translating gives CASSLGAATTYEQYV.